This T cell receptor beta chain was retrieved from a study of T-cell reconstitution after alpha-beta-depleted transplantation in children. V was trimmed by 11 bases and J by 5 bases, leaving 21 bases between them. CDR1 is LGHDT, CDR2 YNNKEL, per germline (reference sequence). The CDR3 is made up of 14 amino acids. The library targeted TCRbeta and was prepared with unique molecular identifiers. TCRdb recomputed calls from the PCR reads with MiXCR, one row per CDR3 protein. Among some 2,900 distinct CDR3 sequences, 20% to 25% were seen once, and the ten largest hold around 42%. The material sequenced was PBMCs, mostly from graft donor cells, taken 60 days after TCRalphabeta/CD19-depleted stem cell transplant. This TCR came from a female patient between 5 and 17 years old who had a stem cell transplant for acute lymphoblastic leukemia, so the T cells may come from the graft donor. This chain uses TRBV3-1 with TRBJ2-5; perhaps TRBD2 as D (7 bases). The CDR3 region is CAFWVGGPGETQYF. The CDR3 coding sequence is TGTGCCTTCTGGGTGGGGGGGCCAGGGGAGACCCAGTACTTC.